This T cell receptor (beta chain) was retrieved from a study of long-term antiretroviral therapy in people with HIV. Germline V lookup: CDR1 SGHRS, CDR2 YFSETQ. Deletions cut 2 bases from V and 2 bases from J, with 10 bases between. The CDR3 sequence is 14 residues long. They ran version v3.0 of the immunoSEQ assay at survey level. Here immunoSEQ multiplex PCR was the method, and the copy in TCRdb shows in-frame clones only, minus some. This repertoire shows roughly 17,000 clones, approximately 96% found once; its top ten account for roughly 1.5%. The TCR sequence derives from a man aged 25-45 years with HIV. Sequences were derived from unsorted PBMCs, sampled approximately 11 years after starting antiretroviral therapy. This rearrangement joins TRBV5-1 to TRBJ2-5; D unresolved. The CDR3, as DNA: TGCGCCAGCAGCTTTTCACAGATACAAGAGACCCAGTACTTC. Translated, it gives CASSFSQIQETQYF.